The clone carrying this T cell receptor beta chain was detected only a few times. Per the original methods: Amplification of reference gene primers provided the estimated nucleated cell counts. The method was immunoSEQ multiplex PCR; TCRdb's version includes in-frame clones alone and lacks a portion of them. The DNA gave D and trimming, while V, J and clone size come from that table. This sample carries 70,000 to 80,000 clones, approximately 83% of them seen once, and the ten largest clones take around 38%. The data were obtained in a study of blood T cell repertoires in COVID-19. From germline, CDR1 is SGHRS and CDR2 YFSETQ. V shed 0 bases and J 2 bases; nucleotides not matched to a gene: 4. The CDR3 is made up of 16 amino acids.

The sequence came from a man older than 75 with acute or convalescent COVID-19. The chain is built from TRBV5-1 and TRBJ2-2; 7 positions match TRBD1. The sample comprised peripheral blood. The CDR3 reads CASSLGQGINTGELFF. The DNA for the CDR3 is TGCGCCAGCAGCTTGGGACAGGGTATCAACACCGGGGAGCTGTTTTTT.